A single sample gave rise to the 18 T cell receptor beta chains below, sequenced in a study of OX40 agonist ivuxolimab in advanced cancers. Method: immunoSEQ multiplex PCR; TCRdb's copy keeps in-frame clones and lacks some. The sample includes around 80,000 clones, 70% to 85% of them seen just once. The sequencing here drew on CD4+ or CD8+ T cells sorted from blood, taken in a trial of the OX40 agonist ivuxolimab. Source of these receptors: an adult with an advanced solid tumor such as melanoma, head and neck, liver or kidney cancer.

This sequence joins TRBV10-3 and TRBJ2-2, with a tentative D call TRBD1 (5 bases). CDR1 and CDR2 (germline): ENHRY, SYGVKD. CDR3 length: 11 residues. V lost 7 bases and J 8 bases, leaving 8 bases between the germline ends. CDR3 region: CAIKGEGELFF. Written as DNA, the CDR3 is TGTGCCATCAAAGGGGAAGGGGAGCTGTTTTTT.

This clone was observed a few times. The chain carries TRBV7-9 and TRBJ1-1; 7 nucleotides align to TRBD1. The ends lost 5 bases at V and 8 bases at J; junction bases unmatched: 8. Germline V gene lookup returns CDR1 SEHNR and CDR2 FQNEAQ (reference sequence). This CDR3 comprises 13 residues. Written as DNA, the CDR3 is TGTGCCAGCAGCATCACTCGGGACAGCGAAGCTTTCTTT. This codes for CASSITRDSEAFF.

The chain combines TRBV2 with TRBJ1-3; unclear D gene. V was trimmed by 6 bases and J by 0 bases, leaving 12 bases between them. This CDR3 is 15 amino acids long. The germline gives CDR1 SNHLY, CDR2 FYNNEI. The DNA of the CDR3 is TGTGCCAGCAGGGCCGAAGTTATCTCTGGAAACACCATATATTTT. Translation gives CASRAEVISGNTIYF. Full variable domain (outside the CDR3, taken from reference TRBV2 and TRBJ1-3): EPEVTQTPSHQVTQMGQEVILRCVPISNHLYFYWYRQILGQKVEFLVSFYNNEISEKSEIFDDQFSVERPDGSNFTLKIRSTKLEDSAMYFCASRAEVISGNTIYFGEGSWLTVV.

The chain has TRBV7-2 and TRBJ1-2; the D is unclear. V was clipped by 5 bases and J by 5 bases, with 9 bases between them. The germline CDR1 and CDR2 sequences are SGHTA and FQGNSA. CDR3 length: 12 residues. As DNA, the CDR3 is TGTGCCAGCAGCCCACAGAGATATGGCTACACCTTC. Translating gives CASSPQRYGYTF.

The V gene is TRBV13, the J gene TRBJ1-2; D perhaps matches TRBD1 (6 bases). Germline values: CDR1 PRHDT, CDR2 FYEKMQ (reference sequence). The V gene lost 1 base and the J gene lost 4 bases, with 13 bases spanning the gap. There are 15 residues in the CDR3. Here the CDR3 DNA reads TGTGCCAGCAGCTTAGAGGGACACATGCCCTATGGCTACACCTTC. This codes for CASSLEGHMPYGYTF.

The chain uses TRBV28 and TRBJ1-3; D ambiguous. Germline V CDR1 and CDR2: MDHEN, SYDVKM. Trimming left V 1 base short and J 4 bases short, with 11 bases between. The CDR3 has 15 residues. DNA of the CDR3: TGTGCCAGCAGTTTATCCCCCAACGGGGGAAACACCATATATTTT. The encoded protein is CASSLSPNGGNTIYF.

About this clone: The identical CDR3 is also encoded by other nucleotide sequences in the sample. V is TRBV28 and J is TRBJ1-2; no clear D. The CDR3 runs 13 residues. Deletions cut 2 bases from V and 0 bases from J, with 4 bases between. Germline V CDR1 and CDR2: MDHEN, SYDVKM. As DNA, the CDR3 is TGTGCCAGCAGTTTACAGGCTAACTATGGCTACACCTTC. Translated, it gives CASSLQANYGYTF.

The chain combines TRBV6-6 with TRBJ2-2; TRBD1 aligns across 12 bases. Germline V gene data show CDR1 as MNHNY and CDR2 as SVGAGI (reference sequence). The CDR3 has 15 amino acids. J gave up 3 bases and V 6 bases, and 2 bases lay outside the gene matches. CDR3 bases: TGTGCCAGCAGGGGACAGGGGGCGTACACCGGGGAGCTGTTTTTT. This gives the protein CASRGQGAYTGELFF.

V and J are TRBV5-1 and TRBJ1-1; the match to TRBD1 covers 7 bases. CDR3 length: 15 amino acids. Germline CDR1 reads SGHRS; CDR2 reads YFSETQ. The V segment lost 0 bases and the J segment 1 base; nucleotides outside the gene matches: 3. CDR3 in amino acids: CASSLEGTANTEAFF. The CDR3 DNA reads TGCGCCAGCAGCTTGGAGGGGACAGCGAACACTGAAGCTTTCTTT.

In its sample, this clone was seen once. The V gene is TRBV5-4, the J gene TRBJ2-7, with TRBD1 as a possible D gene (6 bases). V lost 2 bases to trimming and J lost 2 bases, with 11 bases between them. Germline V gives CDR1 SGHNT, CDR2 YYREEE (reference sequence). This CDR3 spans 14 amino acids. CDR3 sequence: CASSFWGHTYEQYF. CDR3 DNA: TGTGCCAGCAGCTTTTGGGGACACACCTACGAGCAGTACTTC.

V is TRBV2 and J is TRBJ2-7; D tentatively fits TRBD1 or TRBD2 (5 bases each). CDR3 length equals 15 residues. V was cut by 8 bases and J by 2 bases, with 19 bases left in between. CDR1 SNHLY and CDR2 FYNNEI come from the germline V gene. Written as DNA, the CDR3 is TGTGCCAGCGGGGTGGGACCTCACGGCACCTACGAGCAGTACGTC. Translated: CASGVGPHGTYEQYV.

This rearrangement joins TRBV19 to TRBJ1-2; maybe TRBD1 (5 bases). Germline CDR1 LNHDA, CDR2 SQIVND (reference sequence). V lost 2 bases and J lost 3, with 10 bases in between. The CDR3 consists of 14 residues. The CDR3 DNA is TGTGCCAGTAGTATAAGACGAGGGGACTATGGCTACACCTTC. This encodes CASSIRRGDYGYTF.

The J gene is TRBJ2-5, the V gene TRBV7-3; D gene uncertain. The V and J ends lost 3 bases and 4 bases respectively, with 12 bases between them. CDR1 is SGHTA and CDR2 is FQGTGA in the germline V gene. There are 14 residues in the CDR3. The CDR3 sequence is CASSLEPTRETQYF. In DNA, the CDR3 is TGTGCCAGCAGCTTGGAGCCCACCCGAGAGACCCAGTACTTC.

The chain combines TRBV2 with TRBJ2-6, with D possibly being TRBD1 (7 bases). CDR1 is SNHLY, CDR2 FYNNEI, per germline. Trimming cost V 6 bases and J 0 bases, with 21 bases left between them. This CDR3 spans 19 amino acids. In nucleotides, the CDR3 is TGTGCCAGCAGATATGGACGACAGGGAGGCTTCTCTGGGGCCAACGTCCTGACTTTC. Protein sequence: CASRYGRQGGFSGANVLTF.

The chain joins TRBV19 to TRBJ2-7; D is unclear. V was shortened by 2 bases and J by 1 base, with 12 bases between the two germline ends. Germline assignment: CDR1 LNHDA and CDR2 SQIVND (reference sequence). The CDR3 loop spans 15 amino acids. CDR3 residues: CASSIRAGSSYEQYV. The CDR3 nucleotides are TGTGCCAGTAGTATACGGGCAGGTTCTTCCTACGAGCAGTACGTC.

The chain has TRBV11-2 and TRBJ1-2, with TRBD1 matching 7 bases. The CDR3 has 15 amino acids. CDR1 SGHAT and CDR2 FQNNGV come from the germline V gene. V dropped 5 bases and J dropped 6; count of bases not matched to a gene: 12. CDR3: CASSVDRVQGDGYTF. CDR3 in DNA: TGTGCCAGCAGCGTTGACAGGGTCCAAGGGGATGGCTACACCTTC.

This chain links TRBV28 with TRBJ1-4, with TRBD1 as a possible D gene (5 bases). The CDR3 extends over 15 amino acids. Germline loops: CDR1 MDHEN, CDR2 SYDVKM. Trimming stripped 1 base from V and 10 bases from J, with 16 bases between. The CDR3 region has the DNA TGTGCCAGCAGTTTATATGCGGGACGGAGGGGAAAACTGTTTTTT. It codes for CASSLYAGRRGKLFF.

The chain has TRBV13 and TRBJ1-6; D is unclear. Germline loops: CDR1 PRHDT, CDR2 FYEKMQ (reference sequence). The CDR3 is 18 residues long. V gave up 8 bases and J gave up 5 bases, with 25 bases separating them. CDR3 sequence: CASQAVGKISGHNSPLHF. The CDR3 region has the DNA TGTGCCAGCCAAGCGGTGGGCAAGATCTCGGGTCATAATTCACCCCTCCACTTT. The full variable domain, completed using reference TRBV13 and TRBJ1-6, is AAGVIQSPRHLIKEKRETATLKCYPIPRHDTVYWYQQGPGQDPQFLISFYEKMQSDKGSIPDRFSAQQFSDYHSELNMSSLELGDSALYFCASQAVGKISGHNSPLHFGNGTRLTVT.